At least ten counts were recorded for the clone carrying this T cell receptor beta chain. Antigen specificity is unknown. The data stem from a study of T cells in Graves' hyperthyroidism and ophthalmopathy. Regarding the study as a whole: Ophthalmopathy onset followed model prediction by a median approximately six months. Blood also showed most of the thyroid clonotypes that were expanded above 0.001. Stable hyperthyroidism was separated from ophthalmopathy by a model based on 13 V-J features.

Criteria for exclusion of patients were uncontrolled infection, other autoimmune disease, pregnancy or lactation. There were TCR beta CDR3 regions amplified from RNA transcripts. When the TCR CDR3 underwent first-round RT-PCR, the HTBI primer set was used. Using its own MiXCR run on the multiplex PCR reads, TCRdb lists one record per CDR3 protein. The sample shows around 300,000 distinct CDR3 sequences, 25% to 30% of them seen only once. V shed 8 bases and J 4 bases; nucleotides not matched to a gene: 8. Germline V gives CDR1 SGHRS, CDR2 YFSETQ. The length of the CDR3 is 14 residues. The chain is built from TRBV5-1 and TRBJ2-7, with 11 nucleotides matching TRBD2. The clonotype comes from a man in his forties with Graves' hyperthyroidism that later progressed to Graves' ophthalmopathy. The source material was blood. CDR3 amino acids: CASSPGLAVYEQYF. The CDR3 DNA reads TGCGCCAGTTCGCCGGGACTAGCGGTTTACGAGCAGTACTTC. Variable domain in full (rest from reference TRBV5-1 and TRBJ2-7): KAGVTQTPRYLIKTRGQQVTLSCSPISGHRSVSWYQQTPGQGLQFLFEYFSETQRNKGNFPGRFSGRQFSNSRSEMNVSTLELGDSALYLCASSPGLAVYEQYFGPGTRLTVT.